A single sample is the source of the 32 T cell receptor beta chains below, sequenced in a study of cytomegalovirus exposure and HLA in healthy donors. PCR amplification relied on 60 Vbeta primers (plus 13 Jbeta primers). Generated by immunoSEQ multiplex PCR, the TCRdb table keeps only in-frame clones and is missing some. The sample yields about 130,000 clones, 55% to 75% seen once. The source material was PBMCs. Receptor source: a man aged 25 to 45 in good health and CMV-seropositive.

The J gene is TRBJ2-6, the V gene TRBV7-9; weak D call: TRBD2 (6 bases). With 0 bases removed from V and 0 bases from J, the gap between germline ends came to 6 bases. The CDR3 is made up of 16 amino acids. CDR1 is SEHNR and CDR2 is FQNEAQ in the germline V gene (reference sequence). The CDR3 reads CASSLAGGSGANVLTF. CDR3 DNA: TGTGCCAGCAGCTTAGCGGGGGGCTCTGGGGCCAACGTCCTGACTTTC.

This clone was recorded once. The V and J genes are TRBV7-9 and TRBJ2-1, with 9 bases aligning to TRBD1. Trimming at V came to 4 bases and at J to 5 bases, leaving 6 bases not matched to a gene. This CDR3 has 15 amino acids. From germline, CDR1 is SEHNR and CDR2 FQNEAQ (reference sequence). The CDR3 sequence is CASSSYRGRNNEQFF. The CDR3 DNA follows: TGTGCCAGCAGCTCTTACAGGGGGCGAAACAATGAGCAGTTCTTC.

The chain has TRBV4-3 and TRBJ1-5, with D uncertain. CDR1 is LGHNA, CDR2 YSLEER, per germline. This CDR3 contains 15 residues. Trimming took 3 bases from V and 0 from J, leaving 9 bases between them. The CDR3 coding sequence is TGCGCCAGCAGCCAGGAGCTTTATAGCAATCAGCCCCAGCATTTT. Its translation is CASSQELYSNQPQHF.

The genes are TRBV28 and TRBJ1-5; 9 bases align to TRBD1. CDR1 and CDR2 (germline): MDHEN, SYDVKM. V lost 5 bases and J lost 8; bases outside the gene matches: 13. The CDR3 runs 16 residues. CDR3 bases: TGTGCCAGCAGTCTCCGACGCGGGACAGGGAGGGAGCCCCAGCATTTT. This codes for CASSLRRGTGREPQHF.

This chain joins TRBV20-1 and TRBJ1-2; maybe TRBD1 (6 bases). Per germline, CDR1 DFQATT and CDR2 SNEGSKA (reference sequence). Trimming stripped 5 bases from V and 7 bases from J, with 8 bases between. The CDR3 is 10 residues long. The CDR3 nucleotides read TGCAGTGCTTACAGGGTTGGCTACACCTTC. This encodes CSAYRVGYTF.

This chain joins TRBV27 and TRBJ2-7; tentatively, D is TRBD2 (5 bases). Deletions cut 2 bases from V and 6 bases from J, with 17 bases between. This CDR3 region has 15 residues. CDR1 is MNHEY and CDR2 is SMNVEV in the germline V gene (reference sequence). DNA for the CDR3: TGTGCCAGCAGTTTAGGGCTAGGGAGAAACGGCGAGCAGTACTTC. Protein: CASSLGLGRNGEQYF.

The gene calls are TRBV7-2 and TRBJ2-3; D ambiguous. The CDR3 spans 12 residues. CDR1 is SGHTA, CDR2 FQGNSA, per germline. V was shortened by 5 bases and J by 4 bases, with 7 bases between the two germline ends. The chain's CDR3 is CASSLVPDTQYF. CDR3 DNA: TGTGCCAGCAGCCTCGTCCCAGATACGCAGTATTTT.

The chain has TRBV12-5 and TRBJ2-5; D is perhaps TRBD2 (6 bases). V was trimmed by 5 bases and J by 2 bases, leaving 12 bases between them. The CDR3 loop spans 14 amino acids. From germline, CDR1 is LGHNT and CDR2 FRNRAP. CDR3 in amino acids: CASGLASAQETQYF. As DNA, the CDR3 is TGTGCTAGTGGTCTAGCTAGCGCTCAAGAGACCCAGTACTTC. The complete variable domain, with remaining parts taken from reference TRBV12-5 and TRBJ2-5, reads DARVTQTPRHKVTEMGQEVTMRCQPILGHNTVFWYRQTMMQGLELLAYFRNRAPLDDSGMPKDRFSAEMPDATLATLKIQPSEPRDSAVYFCASGLASAQETQYFGPGTRLLVL.

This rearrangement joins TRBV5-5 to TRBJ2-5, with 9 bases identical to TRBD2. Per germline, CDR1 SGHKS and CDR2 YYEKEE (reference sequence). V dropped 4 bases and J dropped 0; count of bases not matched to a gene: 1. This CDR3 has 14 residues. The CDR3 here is CASSAGGNQETQYF. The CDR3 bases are TGTGCCAGCAGCGCGGGAGGGAACCAAGAGACCCAGTACTTC.

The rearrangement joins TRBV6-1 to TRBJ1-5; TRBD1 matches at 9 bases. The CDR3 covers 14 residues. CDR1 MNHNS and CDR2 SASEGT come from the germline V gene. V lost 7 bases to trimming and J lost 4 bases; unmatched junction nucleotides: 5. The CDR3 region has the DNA TGTGCCAGCACCGGGACAGGGTATAATCAGCCCCAGCATTTT. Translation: CASTGTGYNQPQHF.

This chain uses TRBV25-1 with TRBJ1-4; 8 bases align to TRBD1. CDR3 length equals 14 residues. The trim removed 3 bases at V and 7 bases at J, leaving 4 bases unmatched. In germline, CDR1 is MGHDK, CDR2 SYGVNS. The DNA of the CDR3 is TGTGCCAGCAGTGAGGCAGGGGGCCTTGAAAAACTGTTTTTT. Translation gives CASSEAGGLEKLFF.

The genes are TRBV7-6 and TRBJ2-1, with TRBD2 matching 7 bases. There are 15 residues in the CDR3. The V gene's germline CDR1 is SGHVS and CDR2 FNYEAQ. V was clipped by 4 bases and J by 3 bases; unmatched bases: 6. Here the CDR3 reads CASSSLAEIYNEQFF. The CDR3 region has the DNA TGTGCCAGCAGCTCGCTAGCGGAAATCTACAATGAGCAGTTCTTC.

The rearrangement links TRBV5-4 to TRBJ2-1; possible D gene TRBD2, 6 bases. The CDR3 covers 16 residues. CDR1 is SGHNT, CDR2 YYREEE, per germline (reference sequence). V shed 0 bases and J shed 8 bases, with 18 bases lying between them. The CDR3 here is CASSLAGRGTLDEQFF. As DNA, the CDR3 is TGTGCCAGCAGCTTGGCGGGGAGAGGGACTTTGGATGAGCAGTTCTTC.

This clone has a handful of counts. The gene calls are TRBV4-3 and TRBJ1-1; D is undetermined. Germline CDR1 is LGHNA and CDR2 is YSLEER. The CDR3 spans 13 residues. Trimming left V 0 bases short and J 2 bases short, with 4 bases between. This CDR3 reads CASSQEANTEAFF. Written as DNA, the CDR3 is TGCGCCAGCAGCCAAGAGGCCAACACTGAAGCTTTCTTT.

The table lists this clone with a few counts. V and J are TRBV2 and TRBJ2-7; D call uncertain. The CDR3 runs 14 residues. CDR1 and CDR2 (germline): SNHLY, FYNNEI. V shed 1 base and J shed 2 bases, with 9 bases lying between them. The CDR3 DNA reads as TGTGCCAGCAGTGAAGGACTGGGTCCCTACGAGCAGTACTTC. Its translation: CASSEGLGPYEQYF.

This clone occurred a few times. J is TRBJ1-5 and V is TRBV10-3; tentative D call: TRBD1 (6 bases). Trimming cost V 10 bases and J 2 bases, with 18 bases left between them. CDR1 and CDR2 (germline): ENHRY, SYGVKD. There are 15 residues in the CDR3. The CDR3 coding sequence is TGTGCCACGGGAGGGGGGGGGCACGGCAATCAGCCCCAGCATTTT. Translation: CATGGGGHGNQPQHF.

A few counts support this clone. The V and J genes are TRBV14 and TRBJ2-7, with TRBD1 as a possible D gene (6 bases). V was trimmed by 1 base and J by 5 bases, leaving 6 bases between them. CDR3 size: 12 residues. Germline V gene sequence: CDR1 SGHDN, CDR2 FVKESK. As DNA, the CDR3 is TGTGCCAGCAGCCAAGGGACAGACGAGCAGTACTTC. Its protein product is CASSQGTDEQYF. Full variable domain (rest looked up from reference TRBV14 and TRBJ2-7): EAGVTQFPSHSVIEKGQTVTLRCDPISGHDNLYWYRRVMGKEIKFLLHFVKESKQDESGMPNNRFLAERTGGTYSTLKVQPAELEDSGVYFCASSQGTDEQYFGPGTRLTVT.

CDR3 sequence (DNA): TGTGCCAGTAGTATAGACCTGGACAGGGAAGATACGCAGTATTTT. As protein: CASSIDLDREDTQYF. The genes are TRBV19 and TRBJ2-3; 8 bases fit TRBD1. From germline, CDR1 is LNHDA and CDR2 SQIVND (reference sequence). This CDR3 comprises 15 residues. J was trimmed by 5 bases and V by 0 bases; bases with no gene match: 4.

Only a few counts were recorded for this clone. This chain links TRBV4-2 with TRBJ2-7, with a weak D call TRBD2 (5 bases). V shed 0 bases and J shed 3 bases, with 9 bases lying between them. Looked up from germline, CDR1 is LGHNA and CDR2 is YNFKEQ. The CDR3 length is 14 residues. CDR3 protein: CASSQDRLIYEQYF. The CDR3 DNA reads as TGTGCCAGCAGCCAAGATCGACTAATCTACGAGCAGTACTTC.

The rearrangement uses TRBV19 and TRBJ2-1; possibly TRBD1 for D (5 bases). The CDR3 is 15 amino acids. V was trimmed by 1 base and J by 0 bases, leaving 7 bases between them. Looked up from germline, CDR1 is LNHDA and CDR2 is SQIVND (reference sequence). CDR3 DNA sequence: TGTGCCAGTAGTATAGGGGGCTTCTCCTACAATGAGCAGTTCTTC. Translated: CASSIGGFSYNEQFF.

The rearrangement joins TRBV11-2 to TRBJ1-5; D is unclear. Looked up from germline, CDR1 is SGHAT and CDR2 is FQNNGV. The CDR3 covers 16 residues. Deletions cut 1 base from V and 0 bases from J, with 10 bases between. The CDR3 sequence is CASSLGGGISNQPQHF. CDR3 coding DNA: TGTGCCAGCAGCTTAGGGGGAGGGATTAGCAATCAGCCCCAGCATTTT.

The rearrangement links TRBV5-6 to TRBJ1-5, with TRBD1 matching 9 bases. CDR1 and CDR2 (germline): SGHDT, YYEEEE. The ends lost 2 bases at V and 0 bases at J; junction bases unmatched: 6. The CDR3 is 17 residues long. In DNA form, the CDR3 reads TGTGCCAGCAGCTTCCGACAGGGGGACATTAGCAATCAGCCCCAGCATTTT. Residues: CASSFRQGDISNQPQHF.

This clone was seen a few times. The CDR3 reads CASSYLTSGTGQETQYF. CDR3 DNA sequence: TGCGCCAGCAGCTACTTGACTAGCGGGACGGGGCAAGAGACCCAGTACTTC. This chain uses TRBV5-1 with TRBJ2-5, with TRBD2 identical over 11 bases. Germline CDR1 reads SGHRS; CDR2 reads YFSETQ. V gave up 3 bases and J gave up 2 bases; unmatched junction bases: 9. The CDR3 has 17 residues.

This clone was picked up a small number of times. CDR3 region: CASSPQGPNTGTQYF. CDR3 bases: TGTGCCAGCTCACCACAGGGGCCAAATACGGGGACCCAGTACTTC. The chain uses TRBV18 and TRBJ2-5; TRBD1 is a possible D gene (5 bases). CDR1 is KGHSH, CDR2 LQKENI, per germline. The CDR3 is made up of 15 amino acids. V was clipped by 1 base and J by 7 bases, with 16 bases between them.

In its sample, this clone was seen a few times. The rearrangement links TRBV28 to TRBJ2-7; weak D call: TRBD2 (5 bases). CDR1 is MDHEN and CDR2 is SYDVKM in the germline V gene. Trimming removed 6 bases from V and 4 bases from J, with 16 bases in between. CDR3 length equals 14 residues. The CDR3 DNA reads TGTGCCAGCAGCTCGGCCGGGGTAGGTTACGAGCAGTACTTC. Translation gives CASSSAGVGYEQYF.

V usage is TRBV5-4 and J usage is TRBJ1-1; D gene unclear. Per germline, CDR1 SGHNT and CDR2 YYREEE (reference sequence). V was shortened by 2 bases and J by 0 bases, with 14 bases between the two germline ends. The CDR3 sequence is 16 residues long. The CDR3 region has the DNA TGTGCCAGCAGCTTTGGCACCTCCTCCCTGAACACTGAAGCTTTCTTT. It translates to CASSFGTSSLNTEAFF. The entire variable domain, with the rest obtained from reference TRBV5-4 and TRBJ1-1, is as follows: ETGVTQSPTHLIKTRGQQVTLRCSSQSGHNTVSWYQQALGQGPQFIFQYYREEENGRGNFPPRFSGLQFPNYSSELNVNALELDDSALYLCASSFGTSSLNTEAFFGQGTRLTVV.

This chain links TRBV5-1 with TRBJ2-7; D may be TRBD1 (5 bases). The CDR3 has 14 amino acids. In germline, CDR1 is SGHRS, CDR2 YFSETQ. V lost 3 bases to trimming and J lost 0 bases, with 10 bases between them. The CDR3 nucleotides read TGCGCCAGCAGCTCGGACACCCGCTCCTACGAGCAGTACTTC. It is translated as CASSSDTRSYEQYF.

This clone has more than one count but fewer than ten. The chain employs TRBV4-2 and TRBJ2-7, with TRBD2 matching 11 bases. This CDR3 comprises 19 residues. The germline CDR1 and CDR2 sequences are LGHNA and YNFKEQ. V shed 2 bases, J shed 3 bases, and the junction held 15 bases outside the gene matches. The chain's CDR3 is CASSQTYYRTSGRIYEQYF. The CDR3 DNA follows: TGTGCCAGCAGCCAAACCTACTACAGGACTAGCGGGCGGATCTACGAGCAGTACTTC.

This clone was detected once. The CDR3, as DNA: TGTGCCAGCAGTTCCCCGGGACAAAAATACCAAGAGACCCAGTACTTC. Amino acid sequence: CASSSPGQKYQETQYF. V gene TRBV28 combines with J gene TRBJ2-5; a possible D gene is TRBD1 (6 bases). The germline V and J ends were trimmed by 4 bases and 0 bases, with 15 bases remaining between them. The CDR3 has 16 amino acids. CDR1 is MDHEN and CDR2 is SYDVKM in the germline V gene.

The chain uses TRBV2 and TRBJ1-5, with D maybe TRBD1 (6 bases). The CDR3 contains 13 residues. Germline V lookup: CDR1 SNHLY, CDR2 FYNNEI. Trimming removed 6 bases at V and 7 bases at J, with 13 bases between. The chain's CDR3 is CASRGQLRQPQHF. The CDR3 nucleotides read TGTGCCAGCAGAGGACAGTTAAGGCAGCCCCAGCATTTT.

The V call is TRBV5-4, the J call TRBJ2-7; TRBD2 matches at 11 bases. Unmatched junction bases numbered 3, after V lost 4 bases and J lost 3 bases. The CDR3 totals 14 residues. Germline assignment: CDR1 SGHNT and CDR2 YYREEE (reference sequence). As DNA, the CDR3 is TGTGCCAGCAGCCACGGACTAGCGGGCTACGAGCAGTACTTC. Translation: CASSHGLAGYEQYF.

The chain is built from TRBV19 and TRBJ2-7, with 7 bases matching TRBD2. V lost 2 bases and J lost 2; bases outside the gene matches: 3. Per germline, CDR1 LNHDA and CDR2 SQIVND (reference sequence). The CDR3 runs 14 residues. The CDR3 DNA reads TGTGCCAGTAGTATATGGGGGGGTACCTACGAGCAGTACTTC. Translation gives CASSIWGGTYEQYF.